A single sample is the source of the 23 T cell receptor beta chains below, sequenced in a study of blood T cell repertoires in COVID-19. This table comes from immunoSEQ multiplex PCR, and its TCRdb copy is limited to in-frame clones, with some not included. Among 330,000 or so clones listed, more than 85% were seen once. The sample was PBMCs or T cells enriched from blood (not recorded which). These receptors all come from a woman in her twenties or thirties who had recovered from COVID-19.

CDR3 protein: CASSVAAGGRDNNSPLHF. As DNA, the CDR3 is TGTGCCAGCAGCGTAGCTGCGGGGGGGCGCGACAATAATTCACCCCTCCACTTT. V usage is TRBV9 and J usage is TRBJ1-6; D possibly corresponds to TRBD1 (6 bases). V dropped 0 bases and J dropped 5 bases, with 18 bases sitting between them. The CDR3 length is 18 residues. Germline CDR1 is SGDLS and CDR2 is YYNGEE. Full variable domain (outside the CDR3, taken from reference TRBV9 and TRBJ1-6): DSGVTQTPKHLITATGQRVTLRCSPRSGDLSVYWYQQSLDQGLQFLIQYYNGEERAKGNILERFSAQQFPDLHSELNLSSLELGDSALYFCASSVAAGGRDNNSPLHFGNGTRLTVT.

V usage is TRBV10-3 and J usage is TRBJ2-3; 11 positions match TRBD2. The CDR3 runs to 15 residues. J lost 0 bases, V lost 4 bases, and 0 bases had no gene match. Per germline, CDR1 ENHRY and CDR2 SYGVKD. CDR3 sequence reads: CAISVAGGSTDTQYF. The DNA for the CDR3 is TGTGCCATCAGTGTAGCGGGAGGGAGCACAGATACGCAGTATTTT.

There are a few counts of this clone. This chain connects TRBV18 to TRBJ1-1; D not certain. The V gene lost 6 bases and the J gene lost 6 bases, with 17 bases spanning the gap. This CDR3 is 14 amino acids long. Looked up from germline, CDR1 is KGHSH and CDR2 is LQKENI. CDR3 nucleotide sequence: TGTGCCAGCTCCCCAACGGGGTATGACGCTGAAGCTTTCTTT. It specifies CASSPTGYDAEAFF.

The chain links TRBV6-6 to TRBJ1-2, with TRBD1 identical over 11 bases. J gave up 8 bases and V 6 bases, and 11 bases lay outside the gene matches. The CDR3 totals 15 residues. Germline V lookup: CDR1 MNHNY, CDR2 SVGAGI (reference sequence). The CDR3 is CASSPIPGQGDGYTF. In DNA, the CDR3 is TGTGCCAGCAGCCCTATTCCGGGACAGGGGGACGGCTACACCTTC.

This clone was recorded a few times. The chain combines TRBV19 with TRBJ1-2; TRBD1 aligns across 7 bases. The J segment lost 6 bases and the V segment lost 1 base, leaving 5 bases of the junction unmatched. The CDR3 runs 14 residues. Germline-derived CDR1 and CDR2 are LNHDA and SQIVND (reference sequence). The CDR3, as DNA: TGTGCCAGTAGTATAGTCTACAGGGGCGATGGCTACACCTTC. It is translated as CASSIVYRGDGYTF.

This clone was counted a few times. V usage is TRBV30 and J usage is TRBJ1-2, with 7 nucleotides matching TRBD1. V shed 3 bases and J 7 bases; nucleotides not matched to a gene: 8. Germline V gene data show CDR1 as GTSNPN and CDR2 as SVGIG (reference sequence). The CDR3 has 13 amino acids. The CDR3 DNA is TGTGCCTGGAGCCCAGGGACAGATCTTGGCTACACCTTC. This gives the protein CAWSPGTDLGYTF.

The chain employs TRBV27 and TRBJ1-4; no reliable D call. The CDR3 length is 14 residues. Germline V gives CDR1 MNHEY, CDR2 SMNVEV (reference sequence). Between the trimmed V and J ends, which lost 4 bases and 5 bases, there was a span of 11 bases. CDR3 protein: CASSYVGENEKLFF. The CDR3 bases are TGTGCCAGCAGTTACGTTGGGGAGAATGAAAAACTGTTTTTT. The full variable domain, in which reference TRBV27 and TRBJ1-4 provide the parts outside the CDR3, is EAQVTQNPRYLITVTGKKLTVTCSQNMNHEYMSWYRQDPGLGLRQIYYSMNVEVTDKGDVPEGYKVSRKEKRNFPLILESPSPNQTSLYFCASSYVGENEKLFFGSGTQLSVL.

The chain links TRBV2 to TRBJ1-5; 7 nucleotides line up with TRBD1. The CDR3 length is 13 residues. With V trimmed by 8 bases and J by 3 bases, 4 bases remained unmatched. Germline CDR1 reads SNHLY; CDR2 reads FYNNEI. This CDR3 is CASQGDSNQPQHF. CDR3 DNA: TGTGCCAGCCAGGGGGATTCCAATCAGCCCCAGCATTTT. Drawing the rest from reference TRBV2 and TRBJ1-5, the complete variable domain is EPEVTQTPSHQVTQMGQEVILRCVPISNHLYFYWYRQILGQKVEFLVSFYNNEISEKSEIFDDQFSVERPDGSNFTLKIRSTKLEDSAMYFCASQGDSNQPQHFGDGTRLSIL.

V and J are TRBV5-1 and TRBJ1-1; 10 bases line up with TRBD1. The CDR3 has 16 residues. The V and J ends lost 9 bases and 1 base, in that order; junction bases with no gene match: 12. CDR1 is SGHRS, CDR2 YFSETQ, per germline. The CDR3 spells CATTTGRDRGNTEAFF. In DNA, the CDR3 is TGCGCCACTACCACAGGCCGGGACAGGGGGAACACTGAAGCTTTCTTT.

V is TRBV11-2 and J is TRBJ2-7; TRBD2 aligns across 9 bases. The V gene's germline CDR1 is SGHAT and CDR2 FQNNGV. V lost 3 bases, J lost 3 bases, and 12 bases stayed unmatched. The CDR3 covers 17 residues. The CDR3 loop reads CASSFLAGGPSRYEQYF. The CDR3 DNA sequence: TGTGCCAGCAGCTTTCTGGCGGGAGGGCCGTCTCGCTACGAGCAGTACTTC.

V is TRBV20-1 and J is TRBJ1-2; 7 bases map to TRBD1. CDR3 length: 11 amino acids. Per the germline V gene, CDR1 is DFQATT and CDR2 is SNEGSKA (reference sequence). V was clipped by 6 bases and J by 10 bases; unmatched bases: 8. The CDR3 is CSAPTGVDYTF. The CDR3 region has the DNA TGCAGTGCCCCCACAGGGGTTGACTACACCTTC.

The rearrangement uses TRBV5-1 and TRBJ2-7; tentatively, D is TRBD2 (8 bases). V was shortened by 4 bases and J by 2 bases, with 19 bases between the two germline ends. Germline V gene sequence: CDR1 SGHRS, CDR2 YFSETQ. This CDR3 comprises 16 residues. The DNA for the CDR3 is TGCGCCAGCAGCCCTGGAGGGGGCGGGAGGACCTACGAGCAGTACTTC. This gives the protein CASSPGGGGRTYEQYF.

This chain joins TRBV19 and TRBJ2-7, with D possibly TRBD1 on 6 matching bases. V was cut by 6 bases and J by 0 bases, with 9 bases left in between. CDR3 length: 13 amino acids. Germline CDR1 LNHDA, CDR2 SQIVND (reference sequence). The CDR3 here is CASRKTGSYEQYF. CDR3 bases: TGTGCCAGTAGGAAGACAGGCTCCTACGAGCAGTACTTC.

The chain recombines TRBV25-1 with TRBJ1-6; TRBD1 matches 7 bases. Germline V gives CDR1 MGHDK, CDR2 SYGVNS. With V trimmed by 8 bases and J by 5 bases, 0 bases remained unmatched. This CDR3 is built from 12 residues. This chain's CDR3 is CASGTDNSPLHF. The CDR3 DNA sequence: TGTGCCAGCGGGACAGATAATTCACCCCTCCACTTT.

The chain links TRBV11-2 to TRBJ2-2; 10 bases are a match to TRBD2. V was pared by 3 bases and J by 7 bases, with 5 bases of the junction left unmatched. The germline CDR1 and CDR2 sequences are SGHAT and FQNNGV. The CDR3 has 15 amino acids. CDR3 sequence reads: CASSFAAGGYGELFF. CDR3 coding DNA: TGTGCCAGCAGCTTTGCAGCGGGAGGGTACGGGGAGCTGTTTTTT.

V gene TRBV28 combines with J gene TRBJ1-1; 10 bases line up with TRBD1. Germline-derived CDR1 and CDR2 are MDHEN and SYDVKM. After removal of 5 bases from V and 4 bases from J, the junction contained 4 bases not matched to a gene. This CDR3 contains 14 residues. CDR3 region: CASSETGGGTEAFF. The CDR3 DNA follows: TGTGCCAGCAGTGAGACAGGGGGCGGCACTGAAGCTTTCTTT.

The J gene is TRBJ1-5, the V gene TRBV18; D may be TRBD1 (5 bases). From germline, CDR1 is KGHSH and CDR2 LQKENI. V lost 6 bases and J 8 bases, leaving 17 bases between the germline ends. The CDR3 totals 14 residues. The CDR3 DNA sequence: TGTGCCAGCTCTCAAGGGGTGCATCGGGAGCCCCAGCATTTT. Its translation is CASSQGVHREPQHF.

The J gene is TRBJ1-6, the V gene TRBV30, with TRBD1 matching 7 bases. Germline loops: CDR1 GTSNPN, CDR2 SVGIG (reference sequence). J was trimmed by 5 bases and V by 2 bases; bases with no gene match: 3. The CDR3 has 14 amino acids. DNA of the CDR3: TGTGCCTGGAGTAAGGGACAGAATAATTCACCCCTCCACTTT. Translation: CAWSKGQNNSPLHF.

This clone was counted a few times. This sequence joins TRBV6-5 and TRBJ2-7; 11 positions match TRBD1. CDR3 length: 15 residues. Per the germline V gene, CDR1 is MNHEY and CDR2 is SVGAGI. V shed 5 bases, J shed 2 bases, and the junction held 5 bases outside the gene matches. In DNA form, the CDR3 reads TGTGCCAGCAGTCAGGGGACAGGGGGGACCTACGAGCAGTACTTC. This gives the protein CASSQGTGGTYEQYF.

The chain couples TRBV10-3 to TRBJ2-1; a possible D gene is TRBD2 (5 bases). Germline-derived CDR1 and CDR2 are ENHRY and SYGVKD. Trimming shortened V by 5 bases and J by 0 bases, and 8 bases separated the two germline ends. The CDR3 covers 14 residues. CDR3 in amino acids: CAISTRSSYNEQFF. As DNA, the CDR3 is TGTGCCATCAGTACTAGAAGCTCCTACAATGAGCAGTTCTTC.

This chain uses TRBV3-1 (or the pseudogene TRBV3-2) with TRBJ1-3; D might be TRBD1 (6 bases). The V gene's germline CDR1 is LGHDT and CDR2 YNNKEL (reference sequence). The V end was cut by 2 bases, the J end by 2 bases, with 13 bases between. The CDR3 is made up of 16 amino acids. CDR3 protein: CASSQSGGGPGNTIYF. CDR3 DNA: TGTGCCAGCAGCCAATCGGGAGGGGGTCCTGGAAACACCATATATTTT.

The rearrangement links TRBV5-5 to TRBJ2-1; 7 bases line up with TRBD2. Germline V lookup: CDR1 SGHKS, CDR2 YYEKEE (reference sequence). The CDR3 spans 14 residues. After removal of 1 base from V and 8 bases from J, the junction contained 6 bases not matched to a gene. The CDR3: CASSLPSRGDEQFF. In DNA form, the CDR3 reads TGTGCCAGCAGCTTGCCTAGCCGGGGGGATGAGCAGTTCTTC.

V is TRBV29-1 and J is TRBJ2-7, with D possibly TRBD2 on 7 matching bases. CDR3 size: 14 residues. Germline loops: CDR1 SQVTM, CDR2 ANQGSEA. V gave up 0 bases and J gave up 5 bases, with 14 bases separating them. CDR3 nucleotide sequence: TGCAGCGTTGAAGACGGGGGGCCTTTCAACGAGCAGTACTTC. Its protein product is CSVEDGGPFNEQYF.